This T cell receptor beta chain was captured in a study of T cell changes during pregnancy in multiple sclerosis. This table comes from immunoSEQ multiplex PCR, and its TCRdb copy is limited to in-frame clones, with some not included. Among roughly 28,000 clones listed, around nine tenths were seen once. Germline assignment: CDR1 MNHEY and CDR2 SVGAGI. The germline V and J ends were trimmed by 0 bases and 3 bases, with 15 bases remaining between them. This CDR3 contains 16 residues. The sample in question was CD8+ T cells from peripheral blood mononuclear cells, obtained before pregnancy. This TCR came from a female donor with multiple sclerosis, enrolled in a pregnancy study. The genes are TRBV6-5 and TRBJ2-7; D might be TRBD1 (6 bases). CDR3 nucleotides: TGTGCCAGCAGTTACTCCAAACAGGGAGCTAGCTACGAGCAGTACTTC. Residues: CASSYSKQGASYEQYF.